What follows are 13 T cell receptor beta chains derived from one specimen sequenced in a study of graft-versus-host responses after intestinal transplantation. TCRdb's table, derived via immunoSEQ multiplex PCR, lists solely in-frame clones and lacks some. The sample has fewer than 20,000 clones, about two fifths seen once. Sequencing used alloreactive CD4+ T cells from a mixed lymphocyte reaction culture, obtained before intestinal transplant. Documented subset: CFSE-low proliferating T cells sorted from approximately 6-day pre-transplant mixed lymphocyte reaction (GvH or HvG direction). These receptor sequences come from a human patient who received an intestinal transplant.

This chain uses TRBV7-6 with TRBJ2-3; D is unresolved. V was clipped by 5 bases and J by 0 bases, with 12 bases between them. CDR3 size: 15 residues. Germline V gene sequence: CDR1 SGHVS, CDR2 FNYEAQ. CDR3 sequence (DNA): TGTGCCAGCAGCACATCGGGTGCTAGCACAGATACGCAGTATTTT. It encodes CASSTSGASTDTQYF.

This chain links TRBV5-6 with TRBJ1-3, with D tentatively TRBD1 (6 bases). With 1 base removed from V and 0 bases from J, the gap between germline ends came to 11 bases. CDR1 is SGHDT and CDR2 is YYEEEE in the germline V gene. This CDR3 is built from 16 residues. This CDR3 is CASSLQRGSSGNTIYF. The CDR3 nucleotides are TGTGCCAGCAGCTTGCAGAGGGGGAGCTCTGGAAACACCATATATTTT.

CDR3 sequence reads: CASSPRTDTEAFF. The CDR3 DNA is TGTGCCAGCTCACCCCGGACGGACACTGAAGCTTTCTTT. The chain employs TRBV18 and TRBJ1-1, with D uncertain. Trimming cost V 3 bases and J 3 bases, with 8 bases left between them. This CDR3 region has 13 residues. Looked up from germline, CDR1 is KGHSH and CDR2 is LQKENI.

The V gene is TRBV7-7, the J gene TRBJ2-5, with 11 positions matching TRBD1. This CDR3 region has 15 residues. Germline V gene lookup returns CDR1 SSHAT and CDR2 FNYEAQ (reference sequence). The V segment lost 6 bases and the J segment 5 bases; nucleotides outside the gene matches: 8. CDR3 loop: CASSTDRGPWETQYF. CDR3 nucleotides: TGTGCCAGCAGTACGGACAGGGGGCCTTGGGAGACCCAGTACTTC.

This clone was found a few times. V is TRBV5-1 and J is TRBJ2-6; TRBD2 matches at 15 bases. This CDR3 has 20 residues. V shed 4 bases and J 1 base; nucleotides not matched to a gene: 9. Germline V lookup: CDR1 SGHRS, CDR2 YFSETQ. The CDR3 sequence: CASSRGTSGGTLSGANVLTF. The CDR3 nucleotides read TGCGCCAGCAGCCGAGGGACTAGCGGGGGGACCCTTTCTGGGGCCAACGTCCTGACTTTC.

CDR3 amino acids: CASCPIFLNTEAFF. CDR3 in DNA: TGTGCCAGCTGTCCAATTTTTTTGAACACTGAAGCTTTCTTT. This chain uses TRBV6-1 with TRBJ1-1; no clear D. This CDR3 comprises 14 residues. CDR1 and CDR2 (germline): MNHNS, SASEGT. Trimming took 8 bases from V and 0 from J, leaving 13 bases between them.

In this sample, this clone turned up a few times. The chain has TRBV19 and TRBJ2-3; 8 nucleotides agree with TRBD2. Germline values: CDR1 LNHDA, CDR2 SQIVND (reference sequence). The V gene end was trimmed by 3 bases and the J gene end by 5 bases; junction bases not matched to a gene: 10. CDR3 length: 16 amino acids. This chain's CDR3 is CASSIWPRGGKDTQYF. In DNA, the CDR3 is TGTGCCAGTAGTATTTGGCCCCGGGGGGGTAAAGATACGCAGTATTTT.

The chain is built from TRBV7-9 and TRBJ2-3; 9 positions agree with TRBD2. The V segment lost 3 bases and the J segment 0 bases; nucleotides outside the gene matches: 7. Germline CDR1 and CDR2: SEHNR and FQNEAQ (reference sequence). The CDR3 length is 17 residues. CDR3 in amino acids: CASSFLAGASSTDTQYF. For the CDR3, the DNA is TGTGCCAGCAGCTTTTTAGCGGGGGCCAGTAGCACAGATACGCAGTATTTT.

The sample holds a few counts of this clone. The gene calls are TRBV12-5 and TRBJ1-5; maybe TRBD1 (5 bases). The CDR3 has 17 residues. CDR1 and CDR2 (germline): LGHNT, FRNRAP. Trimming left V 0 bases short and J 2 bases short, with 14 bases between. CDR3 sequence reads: CASGLVPGGFGNQPQHF. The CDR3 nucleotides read TGTGCTAGTGGTTTGGTACCGGGGGGGTTTGGCAATCAGCCCCAGCATTTT.

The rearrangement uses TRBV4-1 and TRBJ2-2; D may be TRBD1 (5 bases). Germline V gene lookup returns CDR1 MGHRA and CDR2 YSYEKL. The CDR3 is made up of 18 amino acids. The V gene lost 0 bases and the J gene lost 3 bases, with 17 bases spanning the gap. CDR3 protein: CASSQEAPGRADTGELFF. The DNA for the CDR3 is TGCGCCAGCAGCCAAGAGGCCCCGGGCAGGGCGGACACCGGGGAGCTGTTTTTT.

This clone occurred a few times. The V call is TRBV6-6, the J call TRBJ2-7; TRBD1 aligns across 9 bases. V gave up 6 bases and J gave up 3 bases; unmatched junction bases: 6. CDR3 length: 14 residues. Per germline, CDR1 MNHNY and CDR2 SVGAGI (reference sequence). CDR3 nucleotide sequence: TGTGCCAGCAGAAGGGGGACAGGGCACTACGAGCAGTACTTC. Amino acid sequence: CASRRGTGHYEQYF.

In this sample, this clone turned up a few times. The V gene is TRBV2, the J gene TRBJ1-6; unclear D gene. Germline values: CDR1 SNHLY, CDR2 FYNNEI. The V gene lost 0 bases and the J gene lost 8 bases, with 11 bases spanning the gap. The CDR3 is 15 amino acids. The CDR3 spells CASSEARPGDSPLHF. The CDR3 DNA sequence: TGTGCCAGCAGTGAAGCGCGCCCAGGCGATTCACCCCTCCACTTT.

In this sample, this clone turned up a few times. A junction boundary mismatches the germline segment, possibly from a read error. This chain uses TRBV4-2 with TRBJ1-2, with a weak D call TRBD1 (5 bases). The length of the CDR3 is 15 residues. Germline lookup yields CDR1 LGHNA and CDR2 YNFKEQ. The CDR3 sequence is CASSQEENRMFGYTF. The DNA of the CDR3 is TGTGCCAGCAGTCAAGAAGAAAACAGGATGTTTGGCTACACCTTC.